A selection of T cell receptor beta chains follows, all from one sample in a study of blood T cells in healthy people across ages. TCRdb recomputed calls from the 5' RACE reads with MiXCR, one row per CDR3 protein. The data hold around 600,000 distinct CDR3 sequences, with 45% to 55% observed a single time. The sequenced sample was blood. The receptors derive from a man aged 80 or over in good health. The CDR3 runs from the conserved cysteine through the conserved F or W.

j_gene	v_gene	CDR3aa
TRBJ2-7	TRBV28	CASSSAPHKPRSYEQYF
TRBJ2-4	TRBV7-2	CASSQPDRLAKNIQYF
TRBJ2-5	TRBV6-5	CASSYSTTGGRETQYF
TRBJ2-7	TRBV11-2	CASSLDRASGHYEQYF
TRBJ2-5	TRBV20-1	CSASPAEETQYF
TRBJ2-3	TRBV7-9	CASSLADRGFRTDTQYF
TRBJ2-6	TRBV10-3	CAITEEGFSGASVLTF
TRBJ2-1	TRBV3-1	CASTLAGPSHNEQFF
TRBJ2-3	TRBV5-6	CASSLVVQAPGEDTQYF
TRBJ2-5	TRBV7-2	CASSSYRGRLETQYF
TRBJ2-5	TRBV6-6	CVSSRPDRETQYF
TRBJ2-3	TRBV7-3	CASSLQVTSTDTQYF
TRBJ2-7	TRBV28	CATQTARSSYEQYF
TRBJ2-1	TRBV7-2	CASSPNAVSYNEQFF
TRBJ1-2	TRBV7-2	CASSLSLQSYYGYTF
TRBJ2-2	TRBV6-2/TRBV6-3	CASSYGRVNAGELFF
NA	TRBV30	CAWSHYEQYF
TRBJ2-3	TRBV6-5	CASSSRTGIRHADTQYF
TRBJ2-5	TRBV27	CASSAHRDNQETQYF
TRBJ2-3	TRBV7-9	CASSLDRGSTDTQYF
TRBJ1-2	TRBV10-3	CAISESGQSSPANYGYTF
TRBJ1-2	TRBV4-1	CASSQDPGGPRFYGYTF
TRBJ2-7	TRBV29-1	CSVWAGGPYEQYF
TRBJ2-1	TRBV6-1	CASSEVSGVYNEQFF
TRBJ2-1	TRBV11-2	CASSRGLGYNEQFF
TRBJ1-1	TRBV7-3	CASSAEANTEAFF
TRBJ2-1	TRBV7-9	CASSGIAGGSYNEQFF
TRBJ2-1	TRBV11-1	CASSLVGGSIDEQFF
TRBJ2-5	TRBV27	CASSLDWDRQETQYF
TRBJ2-7	TRBV7-2	CASSLETSYNEQYF
TRBJ2-5	TRBV30	CAWSVRGGGGETQYF
TRBJ2-1	TRBV20-1	CSARDLGLAGPPNEQFF
TRBJ2-2	TRBV29-1	CSVEYVTGVPGELFF
TRBJ1-1	TRBV20-1	CSAGPGRNTEAFF
TRBJ2-7	TRBV4-3	CASSQDKSTSGGVYEQYF